Detailed here is one T cell receptor beta chain. This record belongs to a study of blood T cell repertoires in COVID-19. The CDR3 is made up of 15 amino acids. V lost 0 bases, J lost 5 bases, and 11 bases lay in between. Germline loops: CDR1 LGHDT, CDR2 YNNKEL (reference sequence). Original processing methods: Reference gene primer amplification gave estimated nucleated cell counts. The repertoire was sequenced with immunoSEQ multiplex PCR; TCRdb's copy has only in-frame clones and lacks some. V and J calls and clone size are copied from that table; D and trimming were computed from the DNA. The sample shows 120,000 or so clones, roughly four fifths of them seen only once.

This sequence originates from a man between 60 and 70 years old with acute or convalescent COVID-19. The specimen sequenced was peripheral blood. The gene calls are TRBV3-1 (or the pseudogene TRBV3-2) and TRBJ1-5; D is possibly TRBD1 (5 bases). DNA for the CDR3: TGTGCCAGCAGCCAAGACCGGGGGTCGGATCAGCCCCAGCATTTT. This gives the protein CASSQDRGSDQPQHF.